This record concerns one TCR beta chain sequence. The antigen remains unidentified. This CDR3 is 15 amino acids long. Per the germline V gene, CDR1 is MNHEY and CDR2 is SMNVEV (reference sequence). V was clipped by 5 bases and J by 1 base, with 9 bases between them. This specimen belongs to a study of post-analysis software for immune sequencing data. Study-wide points: F measure showed strong co-clustering of same-batch samples. Significantly lower normalized Chao1 diversity was found in patients with multiple sclerosis relative to controls. Four or five TRBV segments were more frequent in patients than controls; TRBV5-6, TRBV5-1 and TRBV20-1 belonged to this group.

Carried by the TCR beta cDNA libraries were unique molecular identifiers. Each sample of roughly 0.95 to 10 million input T cells yielded roughly 500,000 cDNA molecules, so each molecule approximated one T cell. Each CDR3 protein gets one entry after TCRdb re-called the PCR reads with MiXCR. The repertoire holds roughly 730,000 distinct CDR3 sequences, with 30% as singletons. This sequence was found in a girl aged 10 to 17 with multiple sclerosis. What was sequenced was blood. V gene TRBV27 combines with J gene TRBJ2-6; unclear D gene. The CDR3 region is CASSPLVSGANVLTF. CDR3 DNA: TGTGCCAGCAGTCCCCTAGTGTCTGGGGCCAACGTCCTGACTTTC.